A selection of T cell receptor beta chains follows, all from one sample in a study of shared clonotypes between healthy human individuals. Data came from immunoSEQ multiplex PCR; TCRdb stores just in-frame clones and leaves some out. The repertoire has about 480,000 clones, roughly 79% of them found once; the top ten carry around 13%. Sequencing input: PBMCs. These receptors were obtained from a woman in her thirties or forties in good health. Some clones in this sample may be carry-over from other donors' samples. CDR3s include the opening cysteine and the closing phenylalanine or tryptophan. The D gene is left open where the match is weak. Not every row has a clone size; where given, it reads once, few, many or a size class.

v_call: TRBV11-2
j_call: TRBJ2-4
d_call: NA
clone_size: NA
cdr3_aa: CASSFAGLRGDIQYF
cdr3_nt: TGTGCCAGCAGCTTTGCCGGGTTAAGGGGGGACATTCAGTACTTC

v_call: TRBV19
j_call: TRBJ2-1
d_call: NA
clone_size: NA
cdr3_aa: CASSPRTNINEQFF
cdr3_nt: TGTGCCAGTAGTCCCCGGACCAATATAAATGAGCAGTTCTTC

v_call: TRBV7-2
j_call: TRBJ2-3
d_call: NA
clone_size: few
cdr3_aa: CASSSASDTQYF
cdr3_nt: TGTGCCAGCAGCTCGGCTTCAGATACGCAGTATTTT

v_call: TRBV6-1
j_call: TRBJ2-7
d_call: TRBD2
clone_size: NA
cdr3_aa: CASSEPSGSSYEQYF
cdr3_nt: TGTGCCAGCAGTGAACCTAGCGGGAGTTCCTACGAGCAGTACTTC

v_call: TRBV29-1
j_call: TRBJ2-1
d_call: TRBD2
clone_size: NA
cdr3_aa: CSVEIGLADEQFF
cdr3_nt: TGCAGCGTTGAAATTGGACTAGCGGATGAGCAGTTCTTC

v_call: TRBV5-4
j_call: TRBJ2-7
d_call: TRBD1
clone_size: NA
cdr3_aa: CASSRDRGSYEQYF
cdr3_nt: TGTGCCAGCAGTCGGGACAGGGGGAGTTACGAGCAGTACTTC

v_call: TRBV11-2
j_call: TRBJ1-4
d_call: TRBD1
clone_size: NA
cdr3_aa: CASSLRAQGAGTNEKLFF
cdr3_nt: TGTGCCAGCAGCTTAAGGGCCCAGGGGGCGGGGACTAATGAAAAACTGTTTTTT

v_call: TRBV18
j_call: TRBJ2-7
d_call: TRBD2
clone_size: NA
cdr3_aa: CASSPRLAGDFGEQYF
cdr3_nt: TGTGCCAGCTCACCACGACTAGCGGGAGACTTTGGGGAGCAGTACTTC

v_call: TRBV28
j_call: TRBJ2-2
d_call: TRBD2
clone_size: NA
cdr3_aa: CASRLAGGPYTGELFF
cdr3_nt: TGTGCCAGCAGATTAGCGGGAGGCCCGTACACCGGGGAGCTGTTTTTT

v_call: TRBV6-5
j_call: TRBJ1-1
d_call: TRBD1
clone_size: once
cdr3_aa: CASSYSPGTEVTEAFF
cdr3_nt: TGTGCCAGCAGTTACTCCCCCGGGACAGAGGTTACTGAAGCTTTCTTT

v_call: TRBV7-6
j_call: TRBJ2-7
d_call: NA
clone_size: once
cdr3_aa: CASSLAGDTEQYF
cdr3_nt: TGTGCCAGCAGCTTAGCCGGGGATACCGAGCAGTACTTC

v_call: TRBV5-1
j_call: TRBJ2-1
d_call: NA
clone_size: NA
cdr3_aa: CASSLAGSSSYNEQFF
cdr3_nt: TGCGCCAGCAGCCTTGCGGGGAGCAGCTCCTACAATGAGCAGTTCTTC

v_call: TRBV15
j_call: TRBJ2-3
d_call: NA
clone_size: NA
cdr3_aa: CATSRGTGTFTDTQYF
cdr3_nt: TGTGCCACCAGCAGGGGGACCGGGACTTTCACAGATACGCAGTATTTT

v_call: TRBV10-1
j_call: TRBJ2-7
d_call: TRBD1
clone_size: NA
cdr3_aa: CASSRDRANEQYF
cdr3_nt: TGCGCCAGCAGCCGGGACAGGGCGAACGAGCAGTACTTC

v_call: TRBV25-1
j_call: TRBJ1-2
d_call: TRBD1
clone_size: once
cdr3_aa: CASSEGTAMNYGYTF
cdr3_nt: TGTGCCAGCAGTGAAGGGACAGCAATGAACTATGGCTACACCTTC

v_call: TRBV15
j_call: TRBJ2-5
d_call: TRBD1
clone_size: once
cdr3_aa: CATSREGQGPQETQYF
cdr3_nt: TGTGCCACCAGCAGAGAAGGACAGGGTCCACAAGAGACCCAGTACTTC

v_call: TRBV28
j_call: TRBJ2-1
d_call: TRBD2
clone_size: NA
cdr3_aa: CASSPLAGGLDEQFF
cdr3_nt: TGTGCCAGCAGTCCGTTAGCGGGAGGGCTCGATGAGCAGTTCTTC

v_call: TRBV4-2
j_call: TRBJ2-2
d_call: NA
clone_size: once
cdr3_aa: CASSQPGSVNTGELFF
cdr3_nt: TGTGCCAGCAGCCAACCAGGCAGCGTGAACACCGGGGAGCTGTTTTTT

v_call: TRBV2
j_call: TRBJ2-1
d_call: TRBD2
clone_size: NA
cdr3_aa: CASNPRLAGVVEQFF
cdr3_nt: TGTGCCAGCAACCCGCGACTAGCGGGAGTAGTTGAGCAGTTCTTC

v_call: TRBV11-3
j_call: TRBJ2-1
d_call: NA
clone_size: NA
cdr3_aa: CASSQSNAGEQFF
cdr3_nt: TGTGCCAGCAGCCAATCTAATGCGGGTGAGCAGTTCTTC

v_call: TRBV11-2
j_call: TRBJ2-5
d_call: NA
clone_size: once
cdr3_aa: CASSSSGPGETQYF
cdr3_nt: TGTGCCAGCAGCTCCTCGGGCCCTGGGGAGACCCAGTACTTC

v_call: TRBV6-1
j_call: TRBJ2-1
d_call: TRBD2
clone_size: NA
cdr3_aa: CASSGSGSSYNEQFF
cdr3_nt: TGTGCCAGCAGCGGTAGCGGGAGCTCCTACAATGAGCAGTTCTTC

v_call: TRBV7-3
j_call: TRBJ2-3
d_call: NA
clone_size: NA
cdr3_aa: CASSSYSGGTDTQYF
cdr3_nt: TGTGCCAGCAGCTCGTATAGCGGAGGCACAGATACGCAGTATTTT

v_call: TRBV9
j_call: TRBJ2-3
d_call: NA
clone_size: NA
cdr3_aa: CASSTGDTQYF
cdr3_nt: TGTGCCAGCAGCACAGGGGATACGCAGTATTTT

v_call: TRBV7-9
j_call: TRBJ1-3
d_call: TRBD1
clone_size: few
cdr3_aa: CASSPGGSAGNTIYF
cdr3_nt: TGTGCCAGCAGCCCAGGGGGTTCTGCTGGAAACACCATATATTTT

v_call: TRBV5-1
j_call: TRBJ2-3
d_call: NA
clone_size: NA
cdr3_aa: CASSLDSPSTDTQYF
cdr3_nt: TGCGCCAGCAGCTTGGACAGCCCTAGCACAGATACGCAGTATTTT

v_call: TRBV7-8
j_call: TRBJ2-1
d_call: NA
clone_size: NA
cdr3_aa: CASSLGQAQNNEQFF
cdr3_nt: TGTGCCAGCAGCTTAGGGCAGGCACAGAACAATGAGCAGTTCTTC

v_call: TRBV6-4
j_call: TRBJ2-1
d_call: NA
clone_size: NA
cdr3_aa: CAVLERGGGDNEQFF
cdr3_nt: TGTGCCGTCCTCGAAAGGGGGGGAGGGGACAATGAGCAGTTCTTC

v_call: TRBV11-3
j_call: TRBJ2-1
d_call: TRBD2
clone_size: NA
cdr3_aa: CASSPPAGGSSNEQFF
cdr3_nt: TGTGCCAGCAGCCCGCCTGCGGGGGGATCCTCCAATGAGCAGTTCTTC

v_call: TRBV9
j_call: TRBJ2-5
d_call: NA
clone_size: NA
cdr3_aa: CASSVGPRGEQETQYF
cdr3_nt: TGTGCCAGCAGCGTAGGCCCCCGAGGGGAACAAGAGACCCAGTACTTC

v_call: TRBV4-1
j_call: TRBJ1-2
d_call: TRBD1
clone_size: NA
cdr3_aa: CASSQDGRDRAGYGYTF
cdr3_nt: TGCGCCAGCAGCCAAGATGGGCGGGACAGGGCTGGCTATGGCTACACCTTC

v_call: TRBV7-8
j_call: TRBJ2-3
d_call: TRBD2
clone_size: NA
cdr3_aa: CASSPTSGRSDTQYF
cdr3_nt: TGTGCCAGCAGTCCGACTAGCGGGAGGTCAGATACGCAGTATTTT

v_call: TRBV10-2
j_call: TRBJ2-1
d_call: NA
clone_size: few
cdr3_aa: CASSGSPYNEQFF
cdr3_nt: TGCGCCAGCAGCGGGAGCCCCTACAATGAGCAGTTCTTC

v_call: TRBV9
j_call: TRBJ1-3
d_call: TRBD1
clone_size: NA
cdr3_aa: CASSSRAVTGTGVGNTIYF
cdr3_nt: TGTGCCAGCAGCTCACGAGCCGTCACCGGGACAGGGGTTGGAAACACCATATATTTT

v_call: TRBV10-3
j_call: TRBJ2-7
d_call: NA
clone_size: NA
cdr3_aa: CAISGDADEQYF
cdr3_nt: TGTGCCATCAGTGGGGACGCCGACGAGCAGTACTTC

v_call: TRBV18
j_call: TRBJ1-1
d_call: NA
clone_size: NA
cdr3_aa: CASSPGLAMNTEAFF
cdr3_nt: TGTGCCAGCTCACCAGGGCTTGCCATGAACACTGAAGCTTTCTTT

v_call: TRBV9
j_call: TRBJ2-2
d_call: TRBD2
clone_size: NA
cdr3_aa: CASSRTSGVNTGELFF
cdr3_nt: TGTGCCAGCAGCCGGACTAGCGGGGTGAACACCGGGGAGCTGTTTTTT

v_call: TRBV28
j_call: TRBJ1-2
d_call: NA
clone_size: NA
cdr3_aa: CASSDGSFYGYTF
cdr3_nt: TGTGCCAGCAGTGATGGGAGTTTCTATGGCTACACCTTC

v_call: TRBV4-3
j_call: TRBJ2-5
d_call: NA
clone_size: NA
cdr3_aa: CASSQDFLSGGGQETQYF
cdr3_nt: TGCGCCAGCAGCCAAGATTTCCTTTCAGGGGGGGGACAAGAGACCCAGTACTTC

v_call: TRBV7-2
j_call: TRBJ2-7
d_call: TRBD2
clone_size: few
cdr3_aa: CASSLVVAGVEQYF
cdr3_nt: TGTGCCAGCAGCTTAGTGGTAGCGGGAGTCGAGCAGTACTTC

v_call: TRBV20-1
j_call: TRBJ2-1
d_call: NA
clone_size: once
cdr3_aa: CSASLLNEQFF
cdr3_nt: TGCAGTGCTAGCCTGCTCAATGAGCAGTTCTTC

v_call: TRBV27
j_call: TRBJ2-7
d_call: TRBD1
clone_size: NA
cdr3_aa: CASSLSSRTRDSTYEQYF
cdr3_nt: TGTGCCAGCAGTTTATCGAGCAGGACCCGGGACAGCACCTACGAGCAGTACTTC

v_call: TRBV5-4
j_call: TRBJ1-1
d_call: NA
clone_size: NA
cdr3_aa: CASSLAPQGGDTEAFF
cdr3_nt: TGTGCCAGCAGCTTGGCCCCACAGGGTGGAGACACTGAAGCTTTCTTT

v_call: TRBV6-4
j_call: TRBJ2-1
d_call: NA
clone_size: NA
cdr3_aa: CASSDDGGGDEQFF
cdr3_nt: TGTGCCAGCAGTGATGATGGGGGTGGCGATGAGCAGTTCTTC

v_call: TRBV19
j_call: TRBJ2-5
d_call: NA
clone_size: NA
cdr3_aa: CASSPRDLQMVETQYF
cdr3_nt: TGTGCCAGTAGTCCCCGGGACCTTCAGATGGTAGAGACCCAGTACTTC

v_call: TRBV5-4
j_call: TRBJ1-1
d_call: NA
clone_size: NA
cdr3_aa: CASSSDRIQALRNTEAFF
cdr3_nt: TGTGCCAGCAGCTCCGACCGAATACAGGCCCTACGGAACACTGAAGCTTTCTTT

v_call: TRBV10-2
j_call: TRBJ2-7
d_call: NA
clone_size: NA
cdr3_aa: CASSESISGGRSEQYF
cdr3_nt: TGCGCCAGCAGTGAGTCGATCTCAGGGGGGCGATCCGAGCAGTACTTC

v_call: TRBV6-5
j_call: TRBJ2-7
d_call: NA
clone_size: NA
cdr3_aa: CASRVAELSYEQYF
cdr3_nt: TGTGCCAGCAGGGTAGCGGAGCTATCCTACGAGCAGTACTTC

v_call: TRBV6-1
j_call: TRBJ2-2
d_call: NA
clone_size: NA
cdr3_aa: CASSAGDTHTGELFF
cdr3_nt: TGTGCCAGCAGTGCGGGAGATACCCACACCGGGGAGCTGTTTTTT

v_call: TRBV7-9
j_call: TRBJ2-1
d_call: NA
clone_size: NA
cdr3_aa: CASSPPANEQFF
cdr3_nt: TGTGCCAGCAGCCCCCCCGCCAATGAGCAGTTCTTC

v_call: TRBV2
j_call: TRBJ2-2
d_call: NA
clone_size: few
cdr3_aa: CASSVSGELFF
cdr3_nt: TGTGCCAGCAGTGTTTCCGGGGAGCTGTTTTTT

v_call: TRBV19
j_call: TRBJ2-7
d_call: TRBD1
clone_size: NA
cdr3_aa: CASSIRGTGRTYEQYF
cdr3_nt: TGTGCCAGTAGTATAAGAGGGACAGGGAGAACCTACGAGCAGTACTTC

v_call: TRBV28
j_call: TRBJ1-5
d_call: NA
clone_size: NA
cdr3_aa: CASRAPDSNQPQHF
cdr3_nt: TGTGCCAGCAGGGCCCCAGATAGCAATCAGCCCCAGCATTTT

v_call: TRBV6-5
j_call: TRBJ1-5
d_call: TRBD1
clone_size: NA
cdr3_aa: CASSRDSFQPQHF
cdr3_nt: TGTGCCAGCAGCAGGGACAGTTTTCAGCCCCAGCATTTT

v_call: TRBV11-2
j_call: TRBJ2-7
d_call: TRBD2
clone_size: NA
cdr3_aa: CASSLHGLASSYEQYF
cdr3_nt: TGTGCCAGCAGCTTACATGGACTAGCGTCCTCCTACGAGCAGTACTTC